The 13 T cell receptor beta chains below were found in one sample sequenced in a study of cytomegalovirus exposure and HLA in healthy donors (dated by TCRdb to 2017 to 2019). The library was built by means of the immunoSEQ multiplex PCR assay. For the multiplex PCR, a mixture combining 60 forward primers for TCR Vbeta segments and 13 reverse primers for TCR Jbeta segments was used. TCRdb retrieved this table from immuneACCESS and kept in-frame rearrangements only. Not all clones are present; in checked studies, unresolved V genes account for under half, and no reason is known for the remainder. The sample data list about 60,000 clones, and 80% of these were observed just once. About 6.5% of the sample is taken by the ten largest. Source material: PBMCs. These TCRs come from a male donor in good health and CMV-seronegative.

This clone occurred a few times. The chain recombines TRBV7-2 with TRBJ2-2; maybe TRBD2 (5 bases). The CDR3 extends over 15 amino acids. Trimming removed 6 bases at V and 5 bases at J, with 16 bases between. Germline V lookup: CDR1 SGHTA, CDR2 FQGNSA. CDR3 in amino acids: CASRGALGRTGELFF. CDR3 coding DNA: TGTGCCAGCAGGGGCGCCCTTGGGAGAACCGGGGAGCTGTTTTTT.

A few counts support this clone. The rearrangement joins TRBV11-2 to TRBJ1-2; 7 bases agree with TRBD1. CDR1 and CDR2 from the germline V gene are SGHAT and FQNNGV. The CDR3 length is 15 residues. The ends lost 5 bases at V and 2 bases at J; junction bases unmatched: 8. CDR3 nucleotide sequence: TGTGCCAGCAGCCCCGGGAGGGGGCGGAACTATGGCTACACCTTC. Protein: CASSPGRGRNYGYTF.

The chain employs TRBV5-6 and TRBJ2-2; 10 bases are a match to TRBD1. Germline V lookup: CDR1 SGHDT, CDR2 YYEEEE. The length of the CDR3 is 16 residues. The trim removed 0 bases at V and 1 base at J, leaving 0 bases unmatched. The CDR3 DNA follows: TGTGCCAGCAGCTTGGGGACAGGGGGGAACACCGGGGAGCTGTTTTTT. Amino acid sequence: CASSLGTGGNTGELFF.

The genes are TRBV10-3 and TRBJ2-5; the match to TRBD1 covers 8 bases. Trimming removed 6 bases from V and 4 bases from J; junction bases left unmatched: 1. Germline loops: CDR1 ENHRY, CDR2 SYGVKD. The CDR3 sequence is 12 residues long. The CDR3 sequence is CAISGQGETQYF. CDR3 DNA sequence: TGTGCCATCAGCGGACAGGGAGAGACCCAGTACTTC.

The rearrangement joins TRBV6-1 to TRBJ2-3, with 10 bases aligning to TRBD1. Per the germline V gene, CDR1 is MNHNS and CDR2 is SASEGT. This CDR3 comprises 16 residues. V shed 2 bases and J 4 bases; nucleotides not matched to a gene: 6. This CDR3 is CASSETPGQGSDTQYF. CDR3 bases: TGTGCCAGCAGTGAAACTCCGGGACAGGGGTCAGATACGCAGTATTTT.

V gene TRBV6-5 combines with J gene TRBJ1-2; 8 bases match TRBD1. The CDR3 runs to 14 residues. Germline lookup yields CDR1 MNHEY and CDR2 SVGAGI. J was trimmed by 8 bases and V by 2 bases; bases with no gene match: 7. CDR3 protein: CASSYRQGRGGYTF. CDR3 in DNA: TGTGCCAGCAGTTACCGACAGGGGCGTGGAGGCTACACCTTC.

This rearrangement joins TRBV27 to TRBJ2-7; possibly TRBD2 for D (6 bases). V gave up 3 bases and J gave up 5 bases, with 14 bases separating them. From germline, CDR1 is MNHEY and CDR2 SMNVEV (reference sequence). CDR3 length: 14 amino acids. CDR3 nucleotides: TGTGCCAGCAGTTTGGTGAAGGGGAGGCACGAGCAGTACTTC. This codes for CASSLVKGRHEQYF.

The chain carries TRBV27 and TRBJ1-5; TRBD1 matches 7 bases. Germline CDR1 and CDR2: MNHEY and SMNVEV (reference sequence). J lost 0 bases, V lost 6 bases, and 5 bases had no gene match. This CDR3 region has 15 residues. The CDR3 sequence: CASRPGGNSNQPQHF. CDR3 coding DNA: TGTGCCAGCAGGCCAGGGGGGAATAGCAATCAGCCCCAGCATTTT.

The CDR3 is CAWSRVGGANTGELFF. CDR3 sequence (DNA): TGTGCCTGGAGTCGCGTCGGGGGGGCGAACACCGGGGAGCTGTTTTTT. This chain uses TRBV30 with TRBJ2-2, with 8 bases lining up with TRBD2. Germline V gives CDR1 GTSNPN, CDR2 SVGIG (reference sequence). V lost 2 bases, J lost 0 bases, and 5 bases stayed unmatched. The CDR3 sequence is 16 residues long.

This chain uses TRBV6-5 with TRBJ2-7; 7 bases are a match to TRBD1. CDR1 is MNHEY, CDR2 SVGAGI, per germline. J was trimmed by 7 bases and V by 6 bases; bases with no gene match: 9. The length of the CDR3 is 13 residues. The CDR3 nucleotides are TGTGCCAGCAGACGAACAGGGGATCGGGAGCAGTACTTC. As protein: CASRRTGDREQYF.

This chain links TRBV27 with TRBJ1-1, with TRBD1 identical over 9 bases. This CDR3 is 16 amino acids long. Germline V CDR1 and CDR2: MNHEY, SMNVEV (reference sequence). V gave up 5 bases and J gave up 0 bases; unmatched junction bases: 7. The CDR3 loop reads CASSPGTGRMNTEAFF. DNA for the CDR3: TGTGCCAGCAGTCCGGGGACAGGGAGAATGAACACTGAAGCTTTCTTT.

This chain joins TRBV13 and TRBJ2-1, with TRBD2 matching over 12 bases. There are 16 residues in the CDR3. Germline assignment: CDR1 PRHDT and CDR2 FYEKMQ (reference sequence). J gave up 4 bases and V 5 bases, and 6 bases lay outside the gene matches. The CDR3 reads CASSPRLAGEYNEQFF. As DNA, the CDR3 is TGTGCCAGCAGCCCGCGACTAGCGGGGGAATACAATGAGCAGTTCTTC.

V usage is TRBV7-6 and J usage is TRBJ1-4, with 8 positions matching TRBD1. CDR3 length: 14 residues. The trim removed 5 bases at V and 8 bases at J, leaving 7 bases unmatched. Germline loops: CDR1 SGHVS, CDR2 FNYEAQ. The CDR3 nucleotides are TGTGCCAGCAGCGTAAAGTCAGGGGGCGAAAAACTGTTTTTT. It encodes CASSVKSGGEKLFF.